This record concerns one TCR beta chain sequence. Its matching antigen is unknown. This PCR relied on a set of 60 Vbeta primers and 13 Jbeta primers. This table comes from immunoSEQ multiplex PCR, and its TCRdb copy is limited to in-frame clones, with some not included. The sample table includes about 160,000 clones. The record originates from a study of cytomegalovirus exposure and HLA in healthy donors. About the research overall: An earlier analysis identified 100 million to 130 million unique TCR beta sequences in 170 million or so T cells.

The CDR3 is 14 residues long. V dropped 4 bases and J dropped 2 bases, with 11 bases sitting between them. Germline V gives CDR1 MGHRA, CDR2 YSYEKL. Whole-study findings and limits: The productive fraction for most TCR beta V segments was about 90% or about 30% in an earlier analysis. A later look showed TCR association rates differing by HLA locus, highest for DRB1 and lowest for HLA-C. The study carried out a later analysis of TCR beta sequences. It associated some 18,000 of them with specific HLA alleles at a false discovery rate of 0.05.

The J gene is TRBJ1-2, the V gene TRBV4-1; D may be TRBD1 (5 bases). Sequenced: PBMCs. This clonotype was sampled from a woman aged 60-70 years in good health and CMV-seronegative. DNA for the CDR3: TGCGCCAGCAGCCGTGGCGGGGGGAACTATGGCTACACCTTC. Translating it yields CASSRGGGNYGYTF.